Following are 30 T cell receptor beta chains from one sample sequenced in a study of cytomegalovirus exposure and HLA in healthy donors. The PCR used 60 Vbeta and 13 Jbeta primers. Some clones are missing from TCRdb's copy, which holds only in-frame ones; the method was immunoSEQ multiplex PCR. The sample has 100,000 to 120,000 clones; around 72% are singletons. Sequencing was done on a sample of PBMCs. These receptors originate from a man aged 25 to 40 in good health and CMV-seronegative.

This sequence joins TRBV10-3 and TRBJ2-2, with D uncertain. The germline V gene has CDR1 ENHRY and CDR2 SYGVKD. Trimming left V 0 bases short and J 1 base short, with 9 bases between. This CDR3 is 16 amino acids long. This CDR3 is CAISESAELNTGELFF. The CDR3 nucleotides are TGTGCCATCAGTGAGTCTGCGGAGCTGAACACCGGGGAGCTGTTTTTT.

V gene TRBV4-2 combines with J gene TRBJ2-2; 9 bases agree with TRBD2. The junction had 6 bases not matched to a gene; V was cut back by 1 base and J by 6 bases. Looked up from germline, CDR1 is LGHNA and CDR2 is YNFKEQ. This CDR3 has 16 amino acids. As DNA, the CDR3 is TGTGCCAGCAGCCAAGTCGTAGCGGGAGAAGCCGGGGAGCTGTTTTTT. Translation: CASSQVVAGEAGELFF.

The V and J genes are TRBV6-1 and TRBJ2-7; D is uncertain. CDR1 and CDR2 (germline): MNHNS, SASEGT. CDR3 length: 17 amino acids. Trimming cost V 1 base and J 5 bases, with 21 bases left between them. The CDR3 sequence: CASSEGVGTELLNEQYF. The CDR3 DNA reads TGTGCCAGCAGTGAAGGGGTCGGCACAGAGCTCTTGAACGAGCAGTACTTC.

This chain uses TRBV5-1 with TRBJ2-7, with 8 bases identical to TRBD1. Trimming took 4 bases from V and 5 from J; bases not matched to a gene: 8. This CDR3 region has 14 residues. Germline CDR1 is SGHRS and CDR2 is YFSETQ. CDR3 residues: CASSLGQEAHEQYF. DNA of the CDR3: TGCGCCAGCAGCCTGGGACAGGAGGCCCACGAGCAGTACTTC.

This clone was seen a handful of times. The rearrangement uses TRBV7-6 and TRBJ2-6, with 7 bases aligning to TRBD1. V shed 7 bases and J 2 bases; nucleotides not matched to a gene: 8. In germline, CDR1 is SGHVS, CDR2 FNYEAQ. The CDR3 contains 16 residues. In DNA form, the CDR3 reads TGTGCCAGCACTGACAGGGCTGGGACTGGGGCCAACGTCCTGACTTTC. This codes for CASTDRAGTGANVLTF.

V and J are TRBV2 and TRBJ1-2; TRBD1 is a possible D gene (6 bases). The CDR3 is made up of 15 amino acids. Germline CDR1 is SNHLY and CDR2 is FYNNEI. The V and J ends lost 1 base and 0 bases respectively, with 9 bases between them. CDR3 DNA: TGTGCCAGCAGTGAAGGGTGGACAGCTAACTATGGCTACACCTTC. Translation gives CASSEGWTANYGYTF.

This clone was counted a few times. This chain joins TRBV7-9 and TRBJ2-1; 8 bases are shared with TRBD1. The CDR3 totals 16 residues. V lost 3 bases and J lost 6; bases outside the gene matches: 10. Germline values: CDR1 SEHNR, CDR2 FQNEAQ (reference sequence). Here the CDR3 reads CASSFIIGQGSNEQFF. DNA of the CDR3: TGTGCCAGCAGCTTTATAATCGGACAGGGCTCCAATGAGCAGTTCTTC.

The J gene is TRBJ1-4, the V gene TRBV10-3; 10 bases match TRBD1. Germline CDR1 reads ENHRY; CDR2 reads SYGVKD. This CDR3 has 13 amino acids. The J segment lost 8 bases and the V segment lost 9 bases, leaving 6 bases of the junction unmatched. The CDR3 DNA is TGTGCCATTCGACAGGGGGCAGGGGAAAAACTGTTTTTT. This translates into CAIRQGAGEKLFF.

The V gene is TRBV29-1, the J gene TRBJ2-7, with a possible D match to TRBD1 (5 bases). The V end was cut by 4 bases, the J end by 3 bases, with 16 bases between. The germline V gene encodes CDR1 SQVTM and CDR2 ANQGSEA. This CDR3 has 14 amino acids. CDR3 nucleotides: TGCAGCGTTGCAGGGTATCCAAGGGGCTACGAGCAGTACTTC. It is translated as CSVAGYPRGYEQYF.

The CDR3 DNA reads TGTGCCAGCAGCGGAAATACCGAGGGGGTTGGCTACACCTTC. Encoded protein: CASSGNTEGVGYTF. The chain combines TRBV16 with TRBJ1-2; the D gene is possibly TRBD1 (6 bases). The CDR3 length is 14 residues. Germline V CDR1 and CDR2: KGHSY, FQNENV. V lost 5 bases and J lost 7, with 17 bases in between.

J is TRBJ2-7 and V is TRBV5-6; TRBD2 is a possible D gene (7 bases). V lost 4 bases and J lost 2, with 19 bases in between. Germline V lookup: CDR1 SGHDT, CDR2 YYEEEE. The CDR3 is made up of 16 amino acids. The CDR3 sequence: CASSPVGGVSPYEQYF. The CDR3 region has the DNA TGTGCCAGCAGCCCCGTAGGGGGGGTGTCTCCCTACGAGCAGTACTTC.

In its sample, this clone was seen once. The chain has TRBV11-2 and TRBJ2-1; D is perhaps TRBD2 (6 bases). The CDR3 contains 16 residues. The V end was cut by 3 bases, the J end by 4 bases, with 16 bases between. The germline V gene encodes CDR1 SGHAT and CDR2 FQNNGV. CDR3: CASSFLLAPGYNEQFF. The CDR3 DNA sequence: TGTGCCAGCAGCTTCCTACTAGCCCCCGGATACAATGAGCAGTTCTTC.

V and J are TRBV6-6 and TRBJ1-2; no reliable D call. CDR3 length: 12 residues. Trimming cost V 0 bases and J 11 bases, with 10 bases left between them. Germline lookup yields CDR1 MNHNY and CDR2 SVGAGI (reference sequence). CDR3 sequence: CASSYSDNEYTF. CDR3 bases: TGTGCCAGCAGTTACTCAGATAACGAGTACACCTTC.

The rearrangement links TRBV6-4 to TRBJ1-1, with D unresolved. Trimming stripped 3 bases from V and 5 bases from J, with 10 bases between. The CDR3 extends over 13 amino acids. Germline CDR1 is MRHNA and CDR2 is SNTAGT. In DNA, the CDR3 is TGTGCCAGCAGTGAGGGCCCTGGGACTGAAGCTTTCTTT. It translates to CASSEGPGTEAFF.

This clone was observed a handful of times. The V call is TRBV7-2, the J call TRBJ1-2; D not resolved. The CDR3 has 16 amino acids. With 3 bases removed from V and 8 bases from J, the gap between germline ends came to 22 bases. The germline V gene encodes CDR1 SGHTA and CDR2 FQGNSA. CDR3 bases: TGTGCCAGCAGCTTCGATCCTCGGGGAAGTCTCGGGGGCTACACCTTC. It is translated as CASSFDPRGSLGGYTF. Filled out from reference TRBV7-2 and TRBJ1-2, the complete variable domain reads GAGVSQSPSNKVTEKGKDVELRCDPISGHTALYWYRQSLGQGLEFLIYFQGNSAPDKSGLPSDRFSAERTGGSVSTLTIQRTQQEDSAVYLCASSFDPRGSLGGYTFGSGTRLTVV.

The chain employs TRBV28 and TRBJ2-3, with a weak D call TRBD2 (5 bases). V shed 5 bases and J shed 5 bases, with 14 bases lying between them. The length of the CDR3 is 14 residues. Germline V gene sequence: CDR1 MDHEN, CDR2 SYDVKM. CDR3 sequence reads: CASSAAAGGDTQYF. As DNA, the CDR3 is TGTGCCAGCAGTGCCGCTGCGGGCGGAGATACGCAGTATTTT.

This clone was counted between two and nine times. The V and J genes are TRBV9 and TRBJ1-1; 7 bases are a match to TRBD1. Losses at the gene ends were 3 bases for V and 7 bases for J; bases not matched to a gene: 9. Germline CDR1 and CDR2: SGDLS and YYNGEE. The CDR3 has 14 residues. CDR3: CASSARDSLFEAFF. The CDR3 DNA reads as TGTGCCAGCAGCGCGAGGGACAGTCTATTTGAAGCTTTCTTT.

The rearrangement joins TRBV28 to TRBJ2-7; 12 bases map to TRBD1. V dropped 2 bases and J dropped 3; count of bases not matched to a gene: 5. The germline V gene has CDR1 MDHEN and CDR2 SYDVKM. CDR3 length: 16 amino acids. This CDR3 reads CASSLGGTGGIYEQYF. In nucleotides, the CDR3 is TGTGCCAGCAGTTTAGGTGGGACAGGGGGCATCTACGAGCAGTACTTC.

This clone was observed a few times. CDR3 protein: CASRSEAGRGTDTQYF. The CDR3, as DNA: TGTGCCAGTCGTTCGGAAGCGGGAAGGGGCACAGATACGCAGTATTTT. This chain connects TRBV2 to TRBJ2-3, with 7 bases identical to TRBD2. With 9 bases clipped from V and 1 base from J, the junction kept 13 bases outside the gene matches. The CDR3 has 16 amino acids. Germline-derived CDR1 and CDR2 are SNHLY and FYNNEI.

The chain links TRBV5-4 to TRBJ2-6, with TRBD1 matching 7 bases. Germline V lookup: CDR1 SGHNT, CDR2 YYREEE (reference sequence). This CDR3 contains 19 residues. The junction had 15 bases not matched to a gene; V was cut back by 4 bases and J by 2 bases. Written as DNA, the CDR3 is TGTGCCAGCAGCCTTCTTTATTGGGACAGCACCACTGGGGCCAACGTCCTGACTTTC. Protein sequence: CASSLLYWDSTTGANVLTF. Looking up the rest from reference TRBV5-4 and TRBJ2-6 gives the full variable domain: ETGVTQSPTHLIKTRGQQVTLRCSSQSGHNTVSWYQQALGQGPQFIFQYYREEENGRGNFPPRFSGLQFPNYSSELNVNALELDDSALYLCASSLLYWDSTTGANVLTFGAGSRLTVL.

The rearrangement joins TRBV7-2 to TRBJ2-5; no clear D gene. The end of the DNA is better explained by TRBJ2-7, so the J call may be wrong. The CDR3 is made up of 13 amino acids. Germline V CDR1 and CDR2: SGHTA, FQGNSA. CDR3 sequence: CASSSTSFYEQYF. The CDR3 nucleotides read TGTGCCAGCAGCTCCACCTCCTTTTACGAGCAGTACTTC.

This clone occurred a few times. The chain is built from TRBV29-1 and TRBJ1-1; possibly TRBD1 for D (6 bases). Trimming cost V 5 bases and J 5 bases, with 15 bases left between them. The germline V gene has CDR1 SQVTM and CDR2 ANQGSEA. There are 13 residues in the CDR3. CDR3 in amino acids: CSVRGGGTTEAFF. In nucleotides, the CDR3 is TGCAGCGTTCGAGGGGGGGGGACGACTGAAGCTTTCTTT. The entire variable domain, with the rest obtained from reference TRBV29-1 and TRBJ1-1, is as follows: SAVISQKPSRDICQRGTSLTIQCQVDSQVTMMFWYRQQPGQSLTLIATANQGSEATYESGFVIDKFPISRPNLTFSTLTVSNMSPEDSSIYLCSVRGGGTTEAFFGQGTRLTVV.

This clone was detected once. V usage is TRBV9 and J usage is TRBJ2-7; TRBD1 matches at 9 bases. This CDR3 is built from 14 residues. Trimming cost V 3 bases and J 5 bases; bases outside gene matches: 6. CDR1 and CDR2 from the germline V gene are SGDLS and YYNGEE. The CDR3 region is CASSATGGQHEQYF. For the CDR3, the DNA is TGTGCCAGCAGCGCCACAGGGGGCCAGCACGAGCAGTACTTC. Drawing the rest from reference TRBV9 and TRBJ2-7, the complete variable domain is DSGVTQTPKHLITATGQRVTLRCSPRSGDLSVYWYQQSLDQGLQFLIQYYNGEERAKGNILERFSAQQFPDLHSELNLSSLELGDSALYFCASSATGGQHEQYFGPGTRLTVT.

The V and J genes are TRBV28 and TRBJ1-3; D perhaps matches TRBD1 (6 bases). CDR1 is MDHEN, CDR2 SYDVKM, per germline. The CDR3 extends over 14 amino acids. Trimming took off 5 bases at V and 4 bases at J, with 12 bases between the two ends. CDR3 sequence (DNA): TGTGCCAGCAGTCAAGGGGGATCAGGAAACACCATATATTTT. Its protein product is CASSQGGSGNTIYF.

This sequence joins TRBV19 and TRBJ1-5; 7 bases align to TRBD1. The J segment lost 7 bases and the V segment lost 4 bases, leaving 16 bases of the junction unmatched. Germline assignment: CDR1 LNHDA and CDR2 SQIVND (reference sequence). The CDR3 is 17 residues long. Here the CDR3 reads CASSTDRQGRNKQPQHF. CDR3 in DNA: TGTGCCAGTAGTACGGATCGACAGGGAAGGAACAAACAGCCCCAGCATTTT.

The CDR3 DNA reads as TGTGCCAGCAGCATTGACCCACAGACTGAAGCTTTCTTT. It specifies CASSIDPQTEAFF. The V gene is TRBV2, the J gene TRBJ1-1; no reliable D call. This CDR3 contains 13 residues. Looked up from germline, CDR1 is SNHLY and CDR2 is FYNNEI. Trimming left V 6 bases short and J 5 bases short, with 13 bases between.

The rearrangement joins TRBV5-1 to TRBJ2-3; D is unresolved. V was shortened by 1 base and J by 6 bases, with 12 bases between the two germline ends. Looked up from germline, CDR1 is SGHRS and CDR2 is YFSETQ. The CDR3 length is 14 residues. CDR3 DNA: TGCGCCAGCAGCTTGTATTCGGGTTCGGATACGCAGTATTTT. Translated: CASSLYSGSDTQYF.

The chain has TRBV4-2 and TRBJ2-2; 9 nucleotides align to TRBD1. CDR3 size: 17 residues. After removal of 4 bases from V and 1 base from J, the junction contained 7 bases not matched to a gene. Germline V gives CDR1 LGHNA, CDR2 YNFKEQ. The DNA of the CDR3 is TGTGCCAGCAGCCCCCAGACAGGGGGAAGGAACACCGGGGAGCTGTTTTTT. The encoded protein is CASSPQTGGRNTGELFF.

This clone has a handful of counts. The rearrangement joins TRBV27 to TRBJ1-1; unclear D gene. The germline V and J ends were trimmed by 5 bases and 5 bases, with 12 bases remaining between them. CDR1 is MNHEY, CDR2 SMNVEV, per germline (reference sequence). The CDR3 sequence is 13 residues long. The CDR3: CASSKRESTEAFF. Written as DNA, the CDR3 is TGTGCCAGCAGTAAAAGAGAGTCGACTGAAGCTTTCTTT.

The chain employs TRBV6-1 and TRBJ1-5; no reliable D call. Germline values: CDR1 MNHNS, CDR2 SASEGT. V lost 8 bases, J lost 4 bases, and 9 bases lay in between. There are 12 residues in the CDR3. CDR3 in DNA: TGTGCCAGCTTCGGAGGGAATCAGCCCCAGCATTTT. Translation gives CASFGGNQPQHF.